Shown below are 9 T cell receptor beta chains from a single sample sequenced in a study of shared clonotypes between healthy human individuals. Measured with immunoSEQ multiplex PCR; TCRdb has only the in-frame clones, and not every one. The profile shows 850,000 to 1,200,000 clones, 65% to 75% of them singletons. Sequencing used memory CD4+ T cells sorted from blood. The subset was: CD45RA-negative fraction. The receptors originated from a man younger than 35 in good health.

The rearrangement links TRBV19 to TRBJ1-5; TRBD1 is a possible D gene (5 bases). The CDR3 length is 17 residues. Trimming shortened V by 4 bases and J by 2 bases, and 18 bases separated the two germline ends. Per the germline V gene, CDR1 is LNHDA and CDR2 is SQIVND (reference sequence). The CDR3 is CASSTPPTASGNQPQHF. The CDR3 nucleotides are TGTGCCAGTAGTACCCCCCCGACAGCTTCGGGCAATCAGCCCCAGCATTTT. The complete variable domain, with remaining parts taken from reference TRBV19 and TRBJ1-5, reads DGGITQSPKYLFRKEGQNVTLSCEQNLNHDAMYWYRQDPGQGLRLIYYSQIVNDFQKGDIAEGYSVSREKKESFPLTVTSAQKNPTAFYLCASSTPPTASGNQPQHFGDGTRLSIL.

The chain employs TRBV6-6 and TRBJ1-4; possible D gene TRBD1, 5 bases. CDR3 length: 14 amino acids. Germline loops: CDR1 MNHNY, CDR2 SVGAGI (reference sequence). Trimming took 6 bases from V and 0 from J, leaving 8 bases between them. CDR3 sequence (DNA): TGTGCCAGCAGGAGGGGCCCAACTAATGAAAAACTGTTTTTT. Translation gives CASRRGPTNEKLFF.

CDR3: CASSAGQGVRETQYF. CDR3 bases: TGTGCCAGCAGCGCGGGACAGGGGGTGCGGGAGACCCAGTACTTC. The chain joins TRBV7-2 to TRBJ2-5, with 11 bases lining up with TRBD1. The V and J ends lost 5 bases and 5 bases, in that order; junction bases with no gene match: 7. CDR1 and CDR2 (germline): SGHTA, FQGNSA. This CDR3 has 15 residues.

CDR3 nucleotide sequence: TGCGCCACCGTTCATACGCAGTATTTT. It translates to CATVHTQYF. This chain links TRBV23-1 with TRBJ2-3, with D unclear. TRBV23-1 is filed as an ORF, its function uncertain. The V end was cut by 10 bases, the J end by 7 bases, with 6 bases between. The CDR3 runs to 9 residues.

Regarding this clone: The same CDR3 is also encoded by other DNA sequences in this sample. The chain combines TRBV5-1 with TRBJ1-1; no clear D. Trimming pared 0 bases from V and 1 base from J, leaving 7 bases between. From germline, CDR1 is SGHRS and CDR2 YFSETQ. The CDR3 runs to 14 residues. CDR3 sequence reads: CASSLGPSNTEAFF. DNA for the CDR3: TGCGCCAGCAGCTTGGGCCCATCGAACACTGAAGCTTTCTTT.

This clone was seen once. V usage is TRBV7-2 and J usage is TRBJ2-3; D perhaps matches TRBD1 (5 bases). The CDR3 has 15 residues. Trimming took off 4 bases at V and 0 bases at J, with 11 bases between the two ends. The V gene's germline CDR1 is SGHTA and CDR2 FQGNSA. As DNA, the CDR3 is TGTGCCAGCAGCTGGGGTCAGGGAAGCACAGATACGCAGTATTTT. As protein: CASSWGQGSTDTQYF.

The V and J genes are TRBV18 and TRBJ2-1; D unresolved. Trimming stripped 3 bases from V and 0 bases from J, with 9 bases between. This CDR3 contains 15 residues. Germline V gene lookup returns CDR1 KGHSH and CDR2 LQKENI. The CDR3 nucleotides read TGTGCCAGCTCACCGATACAGAGCTCCTACAATGAGCAGTTCTTC. Encoded protein: CASSPIQSSYNEQFF.

The chain joins TRBV5-5 to TRBJ2-3; no clear D. Trimming left V 0 bases short and J 3 bases short, with 5 bases between. Germline CDR1 SGHKS, CDR2 YYEKEE (reference sequence). The CDR3 has 13 amino acids. The CDR3 sequence is CASSLVLTDTQYF. CDR3 bases: TGTGCCAGCAGCTTGGTGCTGACAGATACGCAGTATTTT.

The V and J genes are TRBV28 and TRBJ2-3; TRBD2 is a possible D gene (5 bases). The V gene lost 4 bases and the J gene lost 2 bases, with 13 bases spanning the gap. The CDR3 covers 15 residues. In germline, CDR1 is MDHEN, CDR2 SYDVKM. CDR3 bases: TGTGCCAGCAGTTCCCGACGGGGATTCACAGATACGCAGTATTTT. Translating it yields CASSSRRGFTDTQYF.